This paragraph reports one TCR beta chain. Its antigen is not known. These data originate in a study of T cell responses to AZD1222 COVID-19 vaccine. Study as a whole: Second-dose intervals of approximately 4 or approximately 12 weeks were pooled. Study-wide points: Repertoires were sampled only after the peak T cell response. Females outnumbered males among donors, who were mostly white British; clonal diversity was possibly underestimated.

The data were produced by immunoSEQ multiplex PCR, yet TCRdb's version contains in-frame clones alone and is incomplete. The sample lists 150,000 to 200,000 clones, 90% to 95% occurring once. CDR1 is SGHAT, CDR2 FQDESV, per germline (reference sequence). V lost 6 bases, J lost 3 bases, and 7 bases stayed unmatched. The CDR3 spans 14 residues. The sample in question was peripheral blood, obtained on day 0 of AZD1222 vaccination. The origin of this receptor is an adult in good health. This chain connects TRBV11-1 to TRBJ2-7; 8 positions match TRBD1. The CDR3 sequence is CASSFGTGRYEQYF. In DNA form, the CDR3 reads TGTGCCAGCAGTTTCGGGACAGGACGCTACGAGCAGTACTTC.